This T cell receptor beta chain stems from a study of blood T cell repertoires in COVID-19. On the study more broadly: Material from acute and convalescent COVID-19 was sourced from the United States, Italy and Spain. Sources were T cells, B-cell-depleted T cells, or PBMCs; the material itself was cDNA or gDNA.

Authors' analysis steps: Nucleated cell number was recorded as an estimate derived from reference gene primer amplification. The method was immunoSEQ multiplex PCR; TCRdb's version includes in-frame clones alone and lacks a portion of them. V, J and clone size are those of that table, while D and trimming were read from the DNA. The sample holds over 30,000 clones, 65% to 90% seen once. The CDR3 covers 14 residues. The V gene's germline CDR1 is LNHDA and CDR2 SQIVND (reference sequence). With 7 bases clipped from V and 10 bases from J, the junction kept 8 bases outside the gene matches. The sequence was obtained from a woman aged 55-70 years with active COVID-19. The chain links TRBV19 to TRBJ1-6; 9 nucleotides match TRBD1. Sequencing used peripheral blood. The CDR3 nucleotides read TGTGCCAGTACCACAGGGGGCGCAAGGTCACCCCTCCACTTT. Encoded protein: CASTTGGARSPLHF.